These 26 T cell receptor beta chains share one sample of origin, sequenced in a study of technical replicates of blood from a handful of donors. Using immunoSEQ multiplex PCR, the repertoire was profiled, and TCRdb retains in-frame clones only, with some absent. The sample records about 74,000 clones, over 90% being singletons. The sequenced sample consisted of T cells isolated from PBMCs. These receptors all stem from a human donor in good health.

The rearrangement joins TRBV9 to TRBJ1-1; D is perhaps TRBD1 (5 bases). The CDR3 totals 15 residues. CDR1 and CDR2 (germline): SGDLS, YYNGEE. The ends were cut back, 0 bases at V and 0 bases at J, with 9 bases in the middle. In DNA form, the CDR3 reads TGTGCCAGCAGCGTAGATCCAGGGCTGAACACTGAAGCTTTCTTT. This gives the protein CASSVDPGLNTEAFF.

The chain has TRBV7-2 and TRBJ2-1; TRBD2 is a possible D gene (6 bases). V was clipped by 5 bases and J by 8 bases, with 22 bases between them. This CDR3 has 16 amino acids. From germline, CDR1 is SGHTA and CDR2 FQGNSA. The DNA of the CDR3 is TGTGCCAGCAGCACCACCGGGACTTCGGTTTGGGATGAGCAGTTCTTC. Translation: CASSTTGTSVWDEQFF.

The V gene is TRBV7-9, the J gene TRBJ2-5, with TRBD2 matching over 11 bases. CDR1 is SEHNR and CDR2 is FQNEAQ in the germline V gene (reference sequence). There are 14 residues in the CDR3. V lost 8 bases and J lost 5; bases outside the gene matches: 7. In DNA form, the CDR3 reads TGTGCCAGCGGTATAGCGGGAGGGAGGGAGACCCAGTACTTC. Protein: CASGIAGGRETQYF.

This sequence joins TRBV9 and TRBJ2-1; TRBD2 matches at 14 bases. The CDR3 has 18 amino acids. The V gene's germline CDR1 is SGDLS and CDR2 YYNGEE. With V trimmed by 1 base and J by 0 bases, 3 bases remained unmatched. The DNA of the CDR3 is TGTGCCAGCAGCGTAAACGGACTAGCGGGGGGCTCCTACAATGAGCAGTTCTTC. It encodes CASSVNGLAGGSYNEQFF.

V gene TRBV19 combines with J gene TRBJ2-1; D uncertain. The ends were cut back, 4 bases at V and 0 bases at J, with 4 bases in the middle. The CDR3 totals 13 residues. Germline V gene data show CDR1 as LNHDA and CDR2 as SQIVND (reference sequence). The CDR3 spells CASSTSSYNEQFF. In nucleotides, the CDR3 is TGTGCCAGTAGTACCAGCTCCTACAATGAGCAGTTCTTC.

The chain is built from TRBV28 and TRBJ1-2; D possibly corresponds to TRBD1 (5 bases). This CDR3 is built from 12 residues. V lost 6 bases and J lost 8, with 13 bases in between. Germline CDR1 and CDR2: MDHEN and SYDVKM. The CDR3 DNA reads TGTGCCAGCAGAACGACAGCCGGGGGCTACACCTTC. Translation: CASRTTAGGYTF.

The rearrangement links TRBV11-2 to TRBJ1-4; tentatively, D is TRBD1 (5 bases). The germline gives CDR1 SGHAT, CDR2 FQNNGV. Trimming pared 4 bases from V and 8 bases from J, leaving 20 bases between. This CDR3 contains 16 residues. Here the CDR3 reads CASSSWGSNAREKLFF. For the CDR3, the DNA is TGTGCCAGCAGCTCCTGGGGCTCTAACGCTCGGGAAAAACTGTTTTTT.

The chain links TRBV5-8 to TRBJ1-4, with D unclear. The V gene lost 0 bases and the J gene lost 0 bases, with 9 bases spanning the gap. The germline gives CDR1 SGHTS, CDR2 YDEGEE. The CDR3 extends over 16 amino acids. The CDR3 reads CASSLGFGTTNEKLFF. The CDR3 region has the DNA TGTGCCAGCAGCTTGGGGTTCGGGACAACTAATGAAAAACTGTTTTTT.

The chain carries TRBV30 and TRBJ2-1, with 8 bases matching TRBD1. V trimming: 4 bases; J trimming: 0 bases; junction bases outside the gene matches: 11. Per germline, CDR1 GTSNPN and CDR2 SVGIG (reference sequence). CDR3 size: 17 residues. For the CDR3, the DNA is TGTGCCTGGACTAAATTCCCGGGGACAGGCTCCTACAATGAGCAGTTCTTC. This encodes CAWTKFPGTGSYNEQFF.

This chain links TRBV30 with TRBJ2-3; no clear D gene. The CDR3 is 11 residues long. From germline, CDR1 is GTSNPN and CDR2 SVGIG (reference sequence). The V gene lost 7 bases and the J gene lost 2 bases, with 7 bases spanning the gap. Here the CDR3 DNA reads TGTGCCTCGAGACACACAGATACGCAGTATTTT. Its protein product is CASRHTDTQYF.

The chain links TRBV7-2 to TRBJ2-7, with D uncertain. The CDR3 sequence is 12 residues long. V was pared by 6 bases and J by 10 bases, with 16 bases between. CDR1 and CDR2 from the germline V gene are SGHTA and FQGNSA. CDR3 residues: CASSGSEAPQYF. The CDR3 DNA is TGTGCCAGCAGTGGGTCCGAGGCCCCTCAGTACTTC.

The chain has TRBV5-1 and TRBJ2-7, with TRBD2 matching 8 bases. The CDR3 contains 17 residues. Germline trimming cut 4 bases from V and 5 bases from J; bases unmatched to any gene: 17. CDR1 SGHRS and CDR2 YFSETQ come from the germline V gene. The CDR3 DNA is TGCGCCAGCAGCGCAACCAGAGGGACTAGTAGGCCTAACGAGCAGTACTTC. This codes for CASSATRGTSRPNEQYF.

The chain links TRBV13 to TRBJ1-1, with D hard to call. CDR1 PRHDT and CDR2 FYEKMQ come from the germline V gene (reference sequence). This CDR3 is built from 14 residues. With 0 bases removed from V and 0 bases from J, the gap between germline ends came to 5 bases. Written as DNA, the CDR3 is TGTGCCAGCAGCTTAGGGCAGATGAACACTGAAGCTTTCTTT. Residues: CASSLGQMNTEAFF.

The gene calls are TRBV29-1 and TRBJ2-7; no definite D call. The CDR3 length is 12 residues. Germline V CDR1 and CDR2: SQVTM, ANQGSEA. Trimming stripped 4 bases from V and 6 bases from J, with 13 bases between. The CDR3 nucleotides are TGCAGCGTTGTCTGGTCTAGTCCCGAGCAGTACTTC. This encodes CSVVWSSPEQYF.

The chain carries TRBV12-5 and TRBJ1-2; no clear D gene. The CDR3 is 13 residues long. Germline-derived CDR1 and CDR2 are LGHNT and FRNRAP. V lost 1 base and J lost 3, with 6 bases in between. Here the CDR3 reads CASGLGLHYGYTF. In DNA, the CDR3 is TGTGCTAGTGGTTTGGGGCTCCACTATGGCTACACCTTC. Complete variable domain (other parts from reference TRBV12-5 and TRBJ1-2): DARVTQTPRHKVTEMGQEVTMRCQPILGHNTVFWYRQTMMQGLELLAYFRNRAPLDDSGMPKDRFSAEMPDATLATLKIQPSEPRDSAVYFCASGLGLHYGYTFGSGTRLTVV.

The DNA of the CDR3 is TGTGCCAGTAGTATAGGTCCCGGAGCTAACTATGGCTACACCTTC. This codes for CASSIGPGANYGYTF. The V gene is TRBV19, the J gene TRBJ1-2; D ambiguous. The V and J ends lost 1 base and 0 bases respectively, with 9 bases between them. The CDR3 spans 15 residues. CDR1 is LNHDA and CDR2 is SQIVND in the germline V gene (reference sequence).

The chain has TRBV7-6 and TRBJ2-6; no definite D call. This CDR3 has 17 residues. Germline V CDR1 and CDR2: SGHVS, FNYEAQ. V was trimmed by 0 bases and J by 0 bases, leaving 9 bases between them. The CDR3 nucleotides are TGTGCCAGCAGCTTAGCGTCACTAACCTCTGGGGCCAACGTCCTGACTTTC. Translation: CASSLASLTSGANVLTF.

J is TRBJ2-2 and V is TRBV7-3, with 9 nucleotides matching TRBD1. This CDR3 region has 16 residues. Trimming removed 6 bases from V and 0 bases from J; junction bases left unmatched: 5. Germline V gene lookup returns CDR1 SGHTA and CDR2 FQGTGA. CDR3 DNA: TGTGCCAGCAGACGAGGACAGGGGCCGAACACCGGGGAGCTGTTTTTT. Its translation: CASRRGQGPNTGELFF.

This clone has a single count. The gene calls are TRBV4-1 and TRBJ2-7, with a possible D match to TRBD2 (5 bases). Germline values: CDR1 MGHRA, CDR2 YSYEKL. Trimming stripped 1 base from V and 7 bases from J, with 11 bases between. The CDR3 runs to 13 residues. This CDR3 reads CASSQVLVREQYF. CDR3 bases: TGCGCCAGCAGCCAAGTACTAGTAAGAGAGCAGTACTTC.

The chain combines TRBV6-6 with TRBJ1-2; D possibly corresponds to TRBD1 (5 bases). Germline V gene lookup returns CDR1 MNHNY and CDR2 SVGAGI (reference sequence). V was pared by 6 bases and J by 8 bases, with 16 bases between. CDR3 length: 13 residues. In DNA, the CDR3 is TGTGCCAGCAGCCAAAGGACAATGCGGGGCTACACCTTC. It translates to CASSQRTMRGYTF.

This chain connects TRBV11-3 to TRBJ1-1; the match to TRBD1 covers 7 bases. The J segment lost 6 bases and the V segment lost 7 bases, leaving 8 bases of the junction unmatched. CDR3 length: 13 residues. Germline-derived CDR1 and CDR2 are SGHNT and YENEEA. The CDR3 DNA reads TGTGCCAGCACCCGACAGGGCTTATCTGAAGCTTTCTTT. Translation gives CASTRQGLSEAFF.

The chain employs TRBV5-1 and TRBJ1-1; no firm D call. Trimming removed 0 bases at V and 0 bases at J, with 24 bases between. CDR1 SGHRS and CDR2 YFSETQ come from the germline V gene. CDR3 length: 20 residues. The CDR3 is CASSLDRGWVLRGMNTEAFF. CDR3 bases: TGCGCCAGCAGCTTGGATCGGGGTTGGGTATTACGGGGAATGAACACTGAAGCTTTCTTT.

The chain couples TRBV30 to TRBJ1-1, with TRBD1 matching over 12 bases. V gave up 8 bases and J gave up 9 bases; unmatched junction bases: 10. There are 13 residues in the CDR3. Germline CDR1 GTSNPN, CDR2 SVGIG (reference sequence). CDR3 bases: TGTGCCCACCGCTCGGGACAGGGGGCGAAAGCTTTCTTT. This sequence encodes CAHRSGQGAKAFF. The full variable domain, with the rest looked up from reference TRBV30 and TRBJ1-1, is SQTIHQWPATLVQPVGSPLSLECTVEGTSNPNLYWYRQAAGRGLQLLFYSVGIGQISSEVPQNLSASRPQDRQFILSSKKLLLSDSGFYLCAHRSGQGAKAFFGQGTRLTVV.

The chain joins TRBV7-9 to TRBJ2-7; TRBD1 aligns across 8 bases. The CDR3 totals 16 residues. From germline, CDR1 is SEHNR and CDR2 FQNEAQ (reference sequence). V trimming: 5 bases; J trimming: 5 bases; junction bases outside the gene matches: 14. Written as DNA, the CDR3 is TGTGCCAGCAGCCGAAGCCCAGGGGGCAACTTTGACGAGCAGTACTTC. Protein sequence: CASSRSPGGNFDEQYF.

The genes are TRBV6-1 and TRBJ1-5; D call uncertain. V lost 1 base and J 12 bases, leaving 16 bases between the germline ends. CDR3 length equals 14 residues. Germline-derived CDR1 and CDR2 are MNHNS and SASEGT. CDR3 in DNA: TGTGCCAGCAGTGAAGGAGCGCGGGGTTTGCTCCAGCATTTT. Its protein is CASSEGARGLLQHF.

CDR3 coding DNA: TGTGCCAGCAGCGCTAGCGGGACACTCACAGATACGCAGTATTTT. It is translated as CASSASGTLTDTQYF. The rearrangement joins TRBV9 to TRBJ2-3; 9 nucleotides align to TRBD2. With V trimmed by 3 bases and J by 2 bases, 4 bases remained unmatched. Germline CDR1 SGDLS, CDR2 YYNGEE. The CDR3 spans 15 residues.